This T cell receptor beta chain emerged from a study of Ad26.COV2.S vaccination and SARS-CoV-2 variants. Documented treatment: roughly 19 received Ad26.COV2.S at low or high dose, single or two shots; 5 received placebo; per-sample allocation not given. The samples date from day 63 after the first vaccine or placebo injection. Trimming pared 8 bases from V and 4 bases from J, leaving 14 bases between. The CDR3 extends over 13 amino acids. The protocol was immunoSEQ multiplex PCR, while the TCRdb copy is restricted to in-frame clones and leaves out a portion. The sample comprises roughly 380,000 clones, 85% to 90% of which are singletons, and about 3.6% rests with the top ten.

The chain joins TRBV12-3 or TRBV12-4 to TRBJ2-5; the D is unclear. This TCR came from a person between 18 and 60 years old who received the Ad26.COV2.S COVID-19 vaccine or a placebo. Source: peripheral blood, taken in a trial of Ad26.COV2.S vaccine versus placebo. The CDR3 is CASLGPSGETQYF. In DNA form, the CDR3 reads TGTGCCAGCCTAGGGCCCTCGGGAGAGACCCAGTACTTC.